This T cell receptor beta chain was profiled in a study of T cell repertoires in cytomegalovirus infection. Study-wide results and limits: HLA-C-restricted CMV clonotypes gave the most frequent clonotype in two of eight donors.

TCRdb analysed the reads with MiXCR anew, one entry per CDR3 protein. The sample has 200,000 to 250,000 distinct CDR3 sequences, roughly 22% seen once. This clonotype has a handful of counts. The antigen remains unidentified. The germline V gene has CDR1 SQVTM and CDR2 ANQGSEA. The CDR3 contains 13 residues. V lost 6 bases and J 3 bases, leaving 14 bases between the germline ends. Sequencing input: CD8+ T cells from PBMCs. The gene calls are TRBV29-1 and TRBJ1-2; no clear D gene. This sequence was found in a human donor in good health (CMV status not recorded). Some clones in this sample may be carry-over from other donors' samples. DNA for the CDR3: TGCAGCGTCCAACGTTGGACGGACTATGGCTACACCTTC. Its translation: CSVQRWTDYGYTF.